This T cell receptor (beta chain) is from a study of CD8+CD57+ T cells in acquired aplastic anemia. Study-wide context: Sorted CD4+ and CD8+ cells gave a mean 3.2 ug DNA, range roughly 0.18 to 30 ug.

V was clipped by 6 bases and J by 5 bases; unmatched bases: 14. CDR1 SNHLY and CDR2 FYNNEI come from the germline V gene. CDR3 length equals 16 residues. Individuals selected for sequencing had exhibited CD8+CD57+ cell expansion on flow cytometry. Every patient had severe acquired aplastic anemia. Patient blood was sampled before any therapy had been received. Whole-study results and caveats: Patients and controls turned out to have roughly 29 CD8+ CDR3 sequences in common.

Genomic DNA, serving as template, underwent TCR beta VDJ and CDR3 profiling. TCRdb re-derived calls from the reads in MiXCR, one entry per CDR3 protein. The table has over 150,000 distinct CDR3 sequences, over 70% seen once. This clonotype was picked up one time. What it recognizes is unknown. This TCR came from a human donor with aplastic anemia. This chain uses TRBV2 with TRBJ1-1; 8 bases are shared with TRBD1. Sequenced: sorted CD4+, CD8+, or CD8+CD57+ T cells (not recorded which) from PBMCs. The CDR3 loop is CASRHTPTGVRTEAFF. The CDR3 DNA follows: TGTGCCAGCAGGCACACTCCGACAGGGGTGAGAACTGAAGCTTTCTTT.